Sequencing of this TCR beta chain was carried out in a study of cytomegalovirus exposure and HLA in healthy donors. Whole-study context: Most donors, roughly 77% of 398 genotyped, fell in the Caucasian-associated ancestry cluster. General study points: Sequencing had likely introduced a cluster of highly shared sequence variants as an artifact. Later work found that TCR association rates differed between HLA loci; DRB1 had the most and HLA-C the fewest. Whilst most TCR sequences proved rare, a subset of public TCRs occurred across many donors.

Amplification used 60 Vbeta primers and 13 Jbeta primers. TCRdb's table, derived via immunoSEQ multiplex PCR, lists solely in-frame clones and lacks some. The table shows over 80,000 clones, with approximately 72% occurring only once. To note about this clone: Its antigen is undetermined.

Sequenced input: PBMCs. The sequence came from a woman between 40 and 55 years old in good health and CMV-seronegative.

This CDR3 reads CASSSPGTGAGQPQHF. The CDR3, as DNA: TGTGCCAGCAGTTCCCCCGGGACAGGGGCAGGTCAGCCCCAGCATTTT. The chain joins TRBV28 to TRBJ1-5; 10 bases are shared with TRBD1. V was clipped by 4 bases and J by 6 bases; unmatched bases: 9. The CDR3 extends over 16 amino acids. Per germline, CDR1 MDHEN and CDR2 SYDVKM.